The rows below give T cell receptor beta chains drawn from one sample of a study of blood T cell repertoires in COVID-19. The protocol was immunoSEQ multiplex PCR, while the TCRdb copy is restricted to in-frame clones and leaves out a portion. The sample shows roughly 300,000 clones, 65% to 90% of them seen only once. What was sequenced was peripheral blood. The receptors were gathered from a human donor in a cohort sampled during active COVID-19. CDR3s include the opening cysteine and the closing phenylalanine or tryptophan. The D gene is left open where the match is weak. For some rows the clone size is stated as once, few or many, or as a class when expanded; others skip it.

v_gene: TRBV5-6
j_gene: TRBJ1-1
d_gene: TRBD1
len: 17
abundance: -
CDR3aa: CASSLRDRALVGTEAFF
CDR3nt: TGTGCCAGCAGCTTGCGGGACAGGGCGCTGGTGGGCACTGAAGCTTTCTTT

v_gene: TRBV6-5
j_gene: TRBJ2-1
d_gene: TRBD2
len: 15
abundance: -
CDR3aa: CASSYFAGGQNEQFF
CDR3nt: TGTGCCAGCAGTTACTTCGCGGGGGGGCAGAATGAGCAGTTCTTC

v_gene: TRBV12-5
j_gene: TRBJ2-3
d_gene: TRBD2
len: 18
abundance: -
CDR3aa: CASGLSTLAGGQVDTQYF
CDR3nt: TGTGCTAGTGGTTTGTCCACACTAGCGGGGGGGCAAGTAGATACGCAGTATTTT

v_gene: TRBV6-1
j_gene: TRBJ1-2
d_gene: -
len: 14
abundance: -
CDR3aa: CASSRSGGDYGYTF
CDR3nt: TGTGCCAGCAGCCGAAGTGGAGGTGACTATGGCTACACCTTC

v_gene: TRBV6-5
j_gene: TRBJ2-2
d_gene: TRBD1
len: 13
abundance: -
CDR3aa: CASRRGTAGELFF
CDR3nt: TGTGCCAGCAGAAGGGGGACAGCCGGGGAGCTGTTTTTT

v_gene: TRBV5-1
j_gene: TRBJ1-1
d_gene: -
len: 14
abundance: -
CDR3aa: CASSIQGQNTEAFF
CDR3nt: TGCGCCAGCAGCATACAGGGACAGAACACTGAAGCTTTCTTT

v_gene: TRBV9
j_gene: TRBJ2-2
d_gene: -
len: 14
abundance: once
CDR3aa: CASSAQGNTGELFF
CDR3nt: TGTGCCAGCAGCGCTCAGGGGAACACCGGGGAGCTGTTTTTT

v_gene: TRBV27
j_gene: TRBJ2-3
d_gene: -
len: 13
abundance: -
CDR3aa: CASSLRGSDTQYF
CDR3nt: TGTGCCAGCAGTTTACGGGGGTCAGATACGCAGTATTTT

v_gene: TRBV7-3
j_gene: TRBJ2-7
d_gene: TRBD1
len: 13
abundance: -
CDR3aa: CASSFDRGSEQYF
CDR3nt: TGTGCCAGCAGCTTCGACAGGGGATCCGAGCAGTACTTC

v_gene: TRBV6-5
j_gene: TRBJ1-2
d_gene: TRBD1
len: 14
abundance: -
CDR3aa: CASRQQGAYYGYTF
CDR3nt: TGTGCCAGCAGGCAACAGGGGGCCTACTATGGCTACACCTTC

v_gene: TRBV7-9
j_gene: TRBJ2-7
d_gene: TRBD2
len: 14
abundance: -
CDR3aa: CASSLDNQRGEQYF
CDR3nt: TGTGCCAGCAGCTTAGATAACCAGCGGGGTGAGCAGTACTTC

v_gene: TRBV6-5
j_gene: TRBJ1-2
d_gene: -
len: 13
abundance: -
CDR3aa: CASSSRGMRGYTF
CDR3nt: TGTGCCAGCAGTTCTCGGGGAATGAGGGGCTACACCTTC

v_gene: TRBV10-1
j_gene: TRBJ2-3
d_gene: TRBD2
len: 17
abundance: once
CDR3aa: CASSDLAGESTTDTQYF
CDR3nt: TGCGCCAGCAGTGACCTAGCGGGGGAGAGTACCACAGATACGCAGTATTTT

v_gene: TRBV7-8
j_gene: TRBJ1-6
d_gene: TRBD1
len: 16
abundance: -
CDR3aa: CASSLGPETGDSPLHF
CDR3nt: TGTGCCAGCAGCTTAGGCCCGGAGACAGGGGATTCACCCCTCCACTTT